The 15 T cell receptor beta chains below all came from one sample that was sequenced in a study of cytomegalovirus exposure and HLA in healthy donors. Sequencing was performed with immunoSEQ multiplex PCR; in TCRdb, only in-frame clones are kept and a portion is missing. The sample consists of 160,000 or so clones, around four fifths of them appearing once. The sequencing input was PBMCs. These receptors came from a young man in good health and CMV-seropositive.

The V and J genes are TRBV7-8 and TRBJ1-2; D gene unclear. The CDR3 runs 15 residues. V lost 2 bases and J lost 8, with 18 bases in between. Germline loops: CDR1 SGHVS, CDR2 FQNEAQ. DNA of the CDR3: TGTGCCAGCAGCTTAAAATCGGGGAGGGTCTGGGGCTACACCTTC. Encoded protein: CASSLKSGRVWGYTF.

V gene TRBV2 combines with J gene TRBJ1-5; 7 nucleotides line up with TRBD1. The trim removed 2 bases at V and 5 bases at J, leaving 3 bases unmatched. The germline gives CDR1 SNHLY, CDR2 FYNNEI. The CDR3 is made up of 14 amino acids. CDR3 in amino acids: CASSESGGDQPQHF. Here the CDR3 DNA reads TGTGCCAGCAGTGAATCAGGGGGTGATCAGCCCCAGCATTTT. Full variable domain (outside the CDR3, taken from reference TRBV2 and TRBJ1-5): EPEVTQTPSHQVTQMGQEVILRCVPISNHLYFYWYRQILGQKVEFLVSFYNNEISEKSEIFDDQFSVERPDGSNFTLKIRSTKLEDSAMYFCASSESGGDQPQHFGDGTRLSIL.

The V gene is TRBV6-5, the J gene TRBJ1-4; 9 nucleotides match TRBD1. CDR1 and CDR2 (germline): MNHEY, SVGAGI. This CDR3 has 15 amino acids. With V trimmed by 2 bases and J by 10 bases, 8 bases remained unmatched. CDR3 in DNA: TGTGCCAGCAGTTACCTATCGGGACAGGGTGCAAAACTGTTTTTT. It translates to CASSYLSGQGAKLFF.

This chain links TRBV4-2 with TRBJ2-4, with D possibly matching TRBD2 (6 bases). The germline CDR1 and CDR2 sequences are LGHNA and YNFKEQ. This CDR3 has 18 amino acids. V lost 1 base, J lost 1 base, and 17 bases lay in between. CDR3 sequence: CASSQVSWGGGAKNIQYF. The CDR3, as DNA: TGTGCCAGCAGCCAAGTTAGTTGGGGTGGAGGGGCCAAAAACATTCAGTACTTC.

J is TRBJ2-5 and V is TRBV7-9; the match to TRBD1 covers 8 bases. CDR3 length equals 15 residues. CDR1 and CDR2 from the germline V gene are SEHNR and FQNEAQ (reference sequence). V lost 5 bases to trimming and J lost 3 bases; unmatched junction nucleotides: 8. CDR3 coding DNA: TGTGCCAGCAGCCCCCGGACAGGGCGGGAAGAGACCCAGTACTTC. This translates into CASSPRTGREETQYF.

The V gene is TRBV27, the J gene TRBJ2-7; 9 bases agree with TRBD1. J was trimmed by 2 bases and V by 5 bases; bases with no gene match: 4. The CDR3 consists of 14 residues. Germline V CDR1 and CDR2: MNHEY, SMNVEV (reference sequence). CDR3 protein: CASSLQGATYEQYF. For the CDR3, the DNA is TGTGCCAGCAGTCTACAGGGGGCGACCTACGAGCAGTACTTC.

The V call is TRBV4-3, the J call TRBJ1-4; D ambiguous. V shed 0 bases and J shed 0 bases, with 8 bases lying between them. The CDR3 has 16 residues. In germline, CDR1 is LGHNA, CDR2 YSLEER. CDR3 sequence (DNA): TGCGCCAGCAGCCAAGATGGCGGATCAACTAATGAAAAACTGTTTTTT. As protein: CASSQDGGSTNEKLFF.

The chain joins TRBV7-8 to TRBJ1-4; D is possibly TRBD1 (5 bases). Per germline, CDR1 SGHVS and CDR2 FQNEAQ. The CDR3 spans 16 residues. V was shortened by 0 bases and J by 4 bases, with 12 bases between the two germline ends. CDR3 sequence reads: CASSLALRAINEKLFF. CDR3 nucleotides: TGTGCCAGCAGCTTAGCGCTCAGGGCCATTAATGAAAAACTGTTTTTT.

V usage is TRBV13 and J usage is TRBJ2-7; 8 bases align to TRBD1. The CDR3 is 13 residues long. CDR1 and CDR2 from the germline V gene are PRHDT and FYEKMQ (reference sequence). After removal of 9 bases from V and 1 base from J, the junction contained 5 bases not matched to a gene. CDR3 DNA: TGTGCCAGAGGACAGGGTGCATCCTACGAGCAGTACTTC. As protein: CARGQGASYEQYF.

CDR3 residues: CASSQGQRETQYF. DNA of the CDR3: TGTGCCAGCAGCCAGGGACAGCGGGAGACCCAGTACTTC. The V and J genes are TRBV5-6 and TRBJ2-5, with 7 nucleotides matching TRBD1. The CDR3 length is 13 residues. Germline values: CDR1 SGHDT, CDR2 YYEEEE. V gave up 4 bases and J gave up 5 bases; unmatched junction bases: 5.

The chain links TRBV4-3 to TRBJ1-2; D is perhaps TRBD1 (5 bases). Trimming stripped 0 bases from V and 3 bases from J, with 17 bases between. The CDR3 covers 17 residues. Germline V gene lookup returns CDR1 LGHNA and CDR2 YSLEER. The DNA for the CDR3 is TGCGCCAGCAGCCAAGATTCGGGAGGGGTCCCCCACTATGGCTACACCTTC. Translating gives CASSQDSGGVPHYGYTF.

For this clone: At one boundary the junction diverges from the germline segment, which might be a read error. The chain recombines TRBV6-1 with TRBJ2-5, with D perhaps TRBD1 (6 bases). The CDR3 length is 13 residues. The V gene's germline CDR1 is MNHNS and CDR2 SASEGT. The CDR3 DNA is TGTGCCAGCAGAACTCAGGGGACCAAGCCCCAAAACTTC. This gives the protein CASRTQGTKPQNF.

This sequence joins TRBV10-3 and TRBJ2-2; TRBD1 matches at 8 bases. Trimming removed 7 bases from V and 1 base from J; junction bases left unmatched: 5. This CDR3 contains 15 residues. The V gene's germline CDR1 is ENHRY and CDR2 SYGVKD. In DNA, the CDR3 is TGTGCCATCAAGCTCGGACAGGGGAACACCGGGGAGCTGTTTTTT. Its translation: CAIKLGQGNTGELFF.

This chain joins TRBV7-3 and TRBJ1-1; the D is unclear. The V end was cut by 8 bases, the J end by 4 bases, with 14 bases between. This CDR3 is 13 amino acids long. Germline V lookup: CDR1 SGHTA, CDR2 FQGTGA. CDR3 region: CASALGSVTEAFF. The CDR3 DNA follows: TGTGCCAGCGCCCTCGGGTCGGTCACTGAAGCTTTCTTT. The full variable domain, completed using reference TRBV7-3 and TRBJ1-1, is GAGVSQTPSNKVTEKGKYVELRCDPISGHTALYWYRQSLGQGPEFLIYFQGTGAADDSGLPNDRFFAVRPEGSVSTLKIQRTERGDSAVYLCASALGSVTEAFFGQGTRLTVV.

The chain uses TRBV5-6 and TRBJ2-1, with 12 bases that match TRBD2. From germline, CDR1 is SGHDT and CDR2 YYEEEE. The CDR3 is 15 residues long. J lost 4 bases, V lost 2 bases, and 1 base had no gene match. CDR3 coding DNA: TGTGCCAGCAGCTTAGGGACTAGCGGGTACAATGAGCAGTTCTTC. Translated: CASSLGTSGYNEQFF.